One and the same sample provided the 32 T cell receptor beta chains below, sequenced in a study of T-cell memory formation after mild COVID-19. TCRdb recomputed calls from the 5' RACE reads with MiXCR, one row per CDR3 protein. The sample comprises 450,000 or so distinct CDR3 sequences, roughly 25% of which are singletons, and roughly an eighth rests with the top ten. Material: PBMCs or a T cell subset sorted from them (not recorded which). These receptors were obtained from an adult woman who had mild COVID-19 (a few samples of this study predate the infection). Cell type and time point are not known.

V usage is TRBV6-5 and J usage is TRBJ2-1; 11 bases align to TRBD2. The CDR3 loop spans 17 amino acids. From germline, CDR1 is MNHEY and CDR2 SVGAGI. The trim removed 6 bases at V and 8 bases at J, leaving 15 bases unmatched. CDR3 sequence: CASRRGLAVQRGDEQFF. The CDR3 nucleotides are TGTGCCAGCAGGAGGGGACTAGCGGTCCAACGCGGAGATGAGCAGTTCTTC.

This clonotype was seen a handful of times. The chain has TRBV2 and TRBJ2-5; 8 bases agree with TRBD2. With 3 bases clipped from V and 5 bases from J, the junction kept 17 bases outside the gene matches. This CDR3 contains 18 residues. Germline loops: CDR1 SNHLY, CDR2 FYNNEI. The CDR3 is CASSDVLQEREKPETQYF. The CDR3 DNA reads as TGTGCCAGCAGTGATGTCCTCCAGGAGCGGGAGAAGCCTGAGACCCAGTACTTC.

Written as DNA, the CDR3 is TGCAGTGCTAGAGATCACACAGAGACCCAGTACTTC. Amino acid sequence: CSARDHTETQYF. The chain joins TRBV20-1 to TRBJ2-5; D is uncertain. The CDR3 loop spans 12 amino acids. V was clipped by 0 bases and J by 4 bases, with 6 bases between them. From germline, CDR1 is DFQATT and CDR2 SNEGSKA (reference sequence).

The rearrangement joins TRBV12-3 or TRBV12-4 to TRBJ2-7; D unresolved. The length of the CDR3 is 13 residues. V was cut by 3 bases and J by 7 bases, with 13 bases left in between. The DNA for the CDR3 is TGTGCCAGCAGTTTGAGGCCCCAAGCGGAGCAGTACTTC. Translating gives CASSLRPQAEQYF.

V gene TRBV20-1 combines with J gene TRBJ2-1, with TRBD2 matching 9 bases. The CDR3 extends over 14 amino acids. Looked up from germline, CDR1 is DFQATT and CDR2 is SNEGSKA (reference sequence). With V trimmed by 2 bases and J by 7 bases, 6 bases remained unmatched. CDR3 residues: CSARPSGEGNEQFF. The DNA for the CDR3 is TGCAGTGCTAGACCTAGCGGGGAAGGGAATGAGCAGTTCTTC.

V and J are TRBV12-3 or TRBV12-4 and TRBJ2-7; a weak D match, TRBD1 (6 bases). This CDR3 has 14 residues. V dropped 6 bases and J dropped 2 bases, with 14 bases sitting between them. The CDR3 DNA sequence: TGTGCCAGCAGCCCGATCGCAGGGGCCTACGAGCAGTACTTC. Protein sequence: CASSPIAGAYEQYF.

This clonotype has a handful of counts. The chain recombines TRBV2 with TRBJ2-1, with TRBD2 identical over 7 bases. The J segment lost 9 bases and the V segment lost 6 bases, leaving 14 bases of the junction unmatched. The CDR3 loop spans 15 amino acids. The germline CDR1 and CDR2 sequences are SNHLY and FYNNEI. CDR3 sequence reads: CASRYRDYPGGEQFF. The CDR3 DNA reads TGTGCCAGCAGATACCGGGACTACCCCGGAGGTGAGCAGTTCTTC.

The rearrangement links TRBV5-1 to TRBJ2-2; TRBD1 might be the D (6 bases). The V end lost 0 bases, the J end lost 4 bases, and 13 bases lay between the germline ends. Germline CDR1 is SGHRS and CDR2 is YFSETQ. The length of the CDR3 is 16 residues. CDR3 sequence (DNA): TGCGCCAGCAGCTTGGTGGCAGGGGACCCCACCGGGGAGCTGTTTTTT. Residues: CASSLVAGDPTGELFF.

The chain employs TRBV25-1 and TRBJ1-1; 12 nucleotides line up with TRBD1. This CDR3 is built from 18 residues. V trimming: 0 bases; J trimming: 5 bases; junction bases outside the gene matches: 10. Germline V gene lookup returns CDR1 MGHDK and CDR2 SYGVNS. CDR3 sequence reads: CASSEYLGTGGAQTEAFF. DNA of the CDR3: TGTGCCAGCAGTGAATATCTTGGGACAGGGGGCGCGCAGACTGAAGCTTTCTTT.

The table lists this clonotype with a few counts. The chain is built from TRBV27 and TRBJ2-4; 11 bases line up with TRBD2. The CDR3 covers 15 residues. The junction had 7 bases not matched to a gene; V was cut back by 6 bases and J by 6 bases. Germline V gene lookup returns CDR1 MNHEY and CDR2 SMNVEV (reference sequence). The CDR3: CASSVAGGPGNIQYF. In DNA form, the CDR3 reads TGTGCCAGCAGCGTAGCGGGAGGGCCCGGAAACATTCAGTACTTC.

This clonotype was found a few times. The rearrangement links TRBV6-5 to TRBJ2-5; TRBD2 matches at 10 bases. J was trimmed by 8 bases and V by 5 bases; bases with no gene match: 5. The CDR3 consists of 13 residues. Germline V gives CDR1 MNHEY, CDR2 SVGAGI. For the CDR3, the DNA is TGTGCCAGCAGTCGTAGCGGGGGGCTTACCCAGTACTTC. Its protein product is CASSRSGGLTQYF.

V is TRBV30 and J is TRBJ1-5, with D possibly TRBD1 on 6 matching bases. CDR3 length equals 13 residues. The germline CDR1 and CDR2 sequences are GTSNPN and SVGIG (reference sequence). V lost 1 base to trimming and J lost 5 bases, with 9 bases between them. The CDR3 DNA reads TGTGCCTGGAGTGAGGGGGGCCATCAGCCCCAGCATTTT. Translated: CAWSEGGHQPQHF.

V is TRBV7-9 and J is TRBJ2-2, with 8 positions matching TRBD2. CDR1 SEHNR and CDR2 FQNEAQ come from the germline V gene (reference sequence). The CDR3 totals 17 residues. The J segment lost 1 base and the V segment lost 4 bases, leaving 8 bases of the junction unmatched. Here the CDR3 DNA reads TGTGCCAGCAGCTGTTGGCCGCGGGGGGTGAACACCGGGGAGCTGTTTTTT. Translating it yields CASSCWPRGVNTGELFF.

The rearrangement links TRBV7-9 to TRBJ1-1; D remains unclear. Trimming took 1 base from V and 6 from J, leaving 6 bases between them. This CDR3 region has 12 residues. The germline V gene encodes CDR1 SEHNR and CDR2 FQNEAQ (reference sequence). As DNA, the CDR3 is TGTGCCAGCAGCTTAGTCAGCTCTGAAGCTTTCTTT. It specifies CASSLVSSEAFF. The full variable domain, with the rest looked up from reference TRBV7-9 and TRBJ1-1, is DTGVSQNPRHKITKRGQNVTFRCDPISEHNRLYWYRQTLGQGPEFLTYFQNEAQLEKSRLLSDRFSAERPKGSFSTLEIQRTEQGDSAMYLCASSLVSSEAFFGQGTRLTVV.

V gene TRBV4-1 combines with J gene TRBJ1-2, with D perhaps TRBD1 (5 bases). Trimming left V 1 base short and J 4 bases short, with 13 bases between. This CDR3 has 15 residues. The germline gives CDR1 MGHRA, CDR2 YSYEKL. DNA of the CDR3: TGCGCCAGCAGCCAAGCCCAGACGAGGGGCTATGGCTACACCTTC. Translation gives CASSQAQTRGYGYTF.

This clonotype was detected only a few times. The chain has TRBV4-1 and TRBJ2-3; D uncertain. CDR3 length: 15 residues. The V end lost 1 base, the J end lost 3 bases, and 11 bases lay between the germline ends. Germline V gene sequence: CDR1 MGHRA, CDR2 YSYEKL. The CDR3 bases are TGCGCCAGCAGCCAAGCTAGGGCAATAACAGATACGCAGTATTTT. Amino acids: CASSQARAITDTQYF.

V is TRBV20-1 and J is TRBJ1-2, with 8 nucleotides matching TRBD1. V shed 7 bases, J shed 4 bases, and the junction held 14 bases outside the gene matches. The V gene's germline CDR1 is DFQATT and CDR2 SNEGSKA (reference sequence). The CDR3 length is 15 residues. The CDR3 here is CSGGGERTGSYGYTF. CDR3 in DNA: TGCAGTGGAGGGGGCGAACGGACAGGGAGCTATGGCTACACCTTC.

The V and J genes are TRBV7-8 and TRBJ2-3; D uncertain. The V end lost 5 bases, the J end lost 0 bases, and 15 bases lay between the germline ends. The CDR3 sequence is 16 residues long. From germline, CDR1 is SGHVS and CDR2 FQNEAQ. The CDR3: CASSGRGGTSTDTQYF. The CDR3 nucleotides read TGTGCCAGCAGCGGCCGCGGCGGAACTAGCACAGATACGCAGTATTTT. Full variable domain (outside the CDR3, taken from reference TRBV7-8 and TRBJ2-3): GAGVSQSPRYKVAKRGQDVALRCDPISGHVSLFWYQQALGQGPEFLTYFQNEAQLDKSGLPSDRFFAERPEGSVSTLKIQRTQQEDSAVYLCASSGRGGTSTDTQYFGPGTRLTVL.

The chain uses TRBV7-2 and TRBJ1-1, with D tentatively TRBD1 (6 bases). The V gene lost 8 bases and the J gene lost 1 base, with 14 bases spanning the gap. Germline CDR1 reads SGHTA; CDR2 reads FQGNSA. The length of the CDR3 is 14 residues. CDR3 amino acids: CASRSARGNTEAFF. CDR3 DNA: TGTGCCAGCCGATCCGCCAGGGGGAACACTGAAGCTTTCTTT.

In its sample, this clonotype was seen once. CDR3 DNA sequence: TGTGCCAGCAGTGGGGTAGGGTTAATGAACACTGAAGCTTTCTTT. Protein: CASSGVGLMNTEAFF. The genes are TRBV6-2 or TRBV6-3 and TRBJ1-1; D gene unclear. The CDR3 is made up of 15 amino acids. Trimming stripped 5 bases from V and 0 bases from J, with 13 bases between. From germline, CDR1 is MNHEY and CDR2 SVGEGT.

The rearrangement links TRBV10-3 to TRBJ1-3; D is perhaps TRBD1 (5 bases). The CDR3 extends over 13 amino acids. The ends were cut back, 7 bases at V and 0 bases at J, with 7 bases in the middle. Germline lookup yields CDR1 ENHRY and CDR2 SYGVKD. CDR3 sequence: CAIKGNSGNTIYF. For the CDR3, the DNA is TGTGCCATCAAGGGGAACTCTGGAAACACCATATATTTT.

The chain joins TRBV7-6 to TRBJ2-1; 9 bases are a match to TRBD2. The V segment lost 4 bases and the J segment 0 bases; nucleotides outside the gene matches: 1. CDR1 SGHVS and CDR2 FNYEAQ come from the germline V gene. The CDR3 contains 15 residues. CDR3 region: CASSSSGASYNEQFF. The DNA of the CDR3 is TGTGCCAGCAGCTCTAGCGGGGCCTCCTACAATGAGCAGTTCTTC.

This clonotype was counted a few times. V usage is TRBV7-8 and J usage is TRBJ1-2, with TRBD1 identical over 9 bases. Losses at the gene ends were 1 base for V and 5 bases for J; bases not matched to a gene: 8. CDR1 and CDR2 from the germline V gene are SGHVS and FQNEAQ. The CDR3 extends over 16 amino acids. In nucleotides, the CDR3 is TGTGCCAGCAGCTTAGTCCGGGACAGGGAGAGGTATGGCTACACCTTC. Translation: CASSLVRDRERYGYTF.

This rearrangement joins TRBV5-1 to TRBJ1-1, with D possibly matching TRBD1 (6 bases). Germline V gene data show CDR1 as SGHRS and CDR2 as YFSETQ. V dropped 2 bases and J dropped 6 bases, with 20 bases sitting between them. This CDR3 has 16 amino acids. In DNA form, the CDR3 reads TGCGCCAGCAGCTTCACAGGGCTCGGAGCAGGCGCTGAAGCTTTCTTT. Amino acids: CASSFTGLGAGAEAFF. Combining the CDR3 with reference TRBV5-1 and TRBJ1-1 gives the whole variable domain KAGVTQTPRYLIKTRGQQVTLSCSPISGHRSVSWYQQTPGQGLQFLFEYFSETQRNKGNFPGRFSGRQFSNSRSEMNVSTLELGDSALYLCASSFTGLGAGAEAFFGQGTRLTVV.

V gene TRBV7-2 combines with J gene TRBJ2-1; the match to TRBD2 covers 8 bases. After removal of 4 bases from V and 4 bases from J, the junction contained 9 bases not matched to a gene. The CDR3 is 16 residues long. Germline V CDR1 and CDR2: SGHTA, FQGNSA. The CDR3 spells CASSSQAGVGYNEQFF. The CDR3 DNA reads as TGTGCCAGCAGCTCTCAAGCGGGAGTGGGTTACAATGAGCAGTTCTTC.

The genes are TRBV5-1 and TRBJ2-2; D tentatively reads TRBD1 or TRBD2 (5 bases each). The CDR3 is 16 amino acids. Germline lookup yields CDR1 SGHRS and CDR2 YFSETQ. V lost 2 bases and J 2 bases, leaving 13 bases between the germline ends. CDR3 DNA: TGCGCCAGCAGCTTAACCGGGACGGTTAACACCGGGGAGCTGTTTTTT. This encodes CASSLTGTVNTGELFF.

This chain uses TRBV7-2 with TRBJ2-3; 9 bases fit TRBD2. This CDR3 spans 19 amino acids. J lost 3 bases, V lost 2 bases, and 15 bases had no gene match. Per germline, CDR1 SGHTA and CDR2 FQGNSA. CDR3 bases: TGTGCCAGCAGCTTAAAACGATTAGCGGGGGCTATTAGGACAGATACGCAGTATTTT. Translation: CASSLKRLAGAIRTDTQYF.

This clonotype occurred many times. The chain joins TRBV7-9 to TRBJ2-1; D unresolved. V dropped 1 base and J dropped 9 bases, with 10 bases sitting between them. CDR3 length equals 13 residues. CDR1 SEHNR and CDR2 FQNEAQ come from the germline V gene (reference sequence). The CDR3, as DNA: TGTGCCAGCAGCTTAGGTCAATGGGTTGAGCAGTTCTTC. Its translation: CASSLGQWVEQFF.

The chain employs TRBV7-9 and TRBJ2-3, with 10 bases matching TRBD2. Losses at the gene ends were 7 bases for V and 4 bases for J; bases not matched to a gene: 2. The germline gives CDR1 SEHNR, CDR2 FQNEAQ (reference sequence). The CDR3 is 13 residues long. The DNA for the CDR3 is TGTGCCAGCACCCTAGCGGGAGCAGATACGCAGTATTTT. This codes for CASTLAGADTQYF.

There are a few counts of this clonotype. J is TRBJ2-7 and V is TRBV6-1; no reliable D call. This CDR3 region has 13 residues. The V and J ends lost 2 bases and 4 bases respectively, with 9 bases between them. CDR1 and CDR2 from the germline V gene are MNHNS and SASEGT. The CDR3 nucleotides read TGTGCCAGCAGTGAAATGGTGGGATACGAGCAGTACTTC. Its protein product is CASSEMVGYEQYF.

V is TRBV20-1 and J is TRBJ2-1, with 7 nucleotides matching TRBD2. The CDR3 consists of 16 residues. The germline gives CDR1 DFQATT, CDR2 SNEGSKA (reference sequence). With V trimmed by 2 bases and J by 3 bases, 10 bases remained unmatched. This CDR3 is CSARPLGGSDYNEQFF. In DNA form, the CDR3 reads TGCAGTGCTAGACCCCTAGGCGGGAGTGACTACAATGAGCAGTTCTTC.

Ten or more counts support this clonotype. The chain is built from TRBV20-1 and TRBJ1-2, with TRBD1 matching over 9 bases. This CDR3 region has 15 residues. V was pared by 1 base and J by 4 bases, with 7 bases of the junction left unmatched. The V gene's germline CDR1 is DFQATT and CDR2 SNEGSKA (reference sequence). CDR3 residues: CSARGPTGGSYGYTF. The CDR3 DNA follows: TGCAGTGCTAGAGGCCCGACAGGGGGGAGCTATGGCTACACCTTC.